This T cell receptor beta chain appears in the sequencing data of a study of human T cells and chemical hapten exposure. Looking at the study overall: The study lasted 20 to 25 weeks, and patients were dosed weekly with diphenylcyclopropenone on the scalp throughout. Study-wide points: Patch test score rose with PT1 expanded TCRs, significant at 8, 16, 32, not 4.

In its sample, this clonotype was seen many times. What it binds is unknown. Germline V gives CDR1 LGHNA, CDR2 YSLEER. The ends lost 4 bases at V and 7 bases at J; junction bases unmatched: 9. The CDR3 runs to 16 residues. Time point meaning: patch test 2, 6 weeks after DPC sensitization. Stated treatment: therapeutic diphenylcyclopropenone sensitization with weekly scalp DPC. People who gave samples had alopecia, were 18 to 70 years old, and were suitable for DPC. Whole blood that had not been fractionated was the source of extracted total RNA. From the RACE reads, TCRdb called clonotypes with MiXCR, one entry per CDR3 protein. The sample carries a few hundred thousand distinct CDR3 sequences, about 6% recorded once.

This rearrangement joins TRBV4-3 to TRBJ1-5; 11 nucleotides align to TRBD1. This sequence originates from a woman aged 18-35 years with alopecia areata. Some clones in this sample may be carry-over from other donors' samples. The sample consisted of whole blood, taken in connection with sensitization to the hapten diphenylcyclopropenone (DPC). For the CDR3, the DNA is TGCGCCAGCAGCCGCTACAGGACAGGGGGCTTGCAGCCCCAGCATTTT. This translates into CASSRYRTGGLQPQHF.